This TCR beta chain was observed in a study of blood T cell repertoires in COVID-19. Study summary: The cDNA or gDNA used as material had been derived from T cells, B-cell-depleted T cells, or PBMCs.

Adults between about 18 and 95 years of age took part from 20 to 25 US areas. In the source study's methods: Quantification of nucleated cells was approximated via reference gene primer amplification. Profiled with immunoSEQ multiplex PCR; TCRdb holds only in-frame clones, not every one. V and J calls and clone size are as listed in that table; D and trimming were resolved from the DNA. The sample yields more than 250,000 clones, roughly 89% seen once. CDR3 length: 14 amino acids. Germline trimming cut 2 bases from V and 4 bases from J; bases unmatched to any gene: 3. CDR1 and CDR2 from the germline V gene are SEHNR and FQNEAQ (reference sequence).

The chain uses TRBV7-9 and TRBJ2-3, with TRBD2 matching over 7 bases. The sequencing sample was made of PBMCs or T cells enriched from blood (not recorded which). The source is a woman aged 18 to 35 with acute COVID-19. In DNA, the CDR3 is TGTGCCAGCAGCTTAACTAGCGTTGCAGATACGCAGTATTTT. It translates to CASSLTSVADTQYF.